This T cell receptor (beta chain) was recovered during a study of cytomegalovirus exposure and HLA in healthy donors. It was with 60 Vbeta and 13 Jbeta primers that the PCR ran. The table came from immunoSEQ multiplex PCR; TCRdb's copy has only in-frame clones and leaves some out. This sample carries some 110,000 clones, with about 2.2% going to the ten biggest clones. Germline V gene lookup returns CDR1 SGHVS and CDR2 FNYEAQ. The CDR3 consists of 13 residues. V trimming: 3 bases; J trimming: 7 bases; junction bases outside the gene matches: 6. The receptor was derived from a man aged 40-49 years in good health and CMV-seronegative. The rearrangement links TRBV7-6 to TRBJ2-7; 7 nucleotides line up with TRBD1. Sequencing used PBMCs. CDR3 sequence reads: CASSFDRAGEQYF. CDR3 DNA sequence: TGTGCCAGCAGCTTTGACAGGGCAGGGGAGCAGTACTTC.